This record concerns one T cell receptor beta chain sequence. Its antigen remains unidentified. The germline V gene encodes CDR1 SGHAT and CDR2 FQNNGV. Unmatched junction bases numbered 8, after V lost 4 bases and J lost 4 bases. CDR3 length: 17 amino acids. This sample stems from a study of STAT3 mutations in large granular lymphocyte leukemia. Study-wide points: Every T-cell large granular lymphocyte leukemia patient had at least one immunodominant TCR beta clonotype. Sampling intervals varied between patients and samples.

Sequencing was performed with immunoSEQ multiplex PCR; in TCRdb, only in-frame clones are kept and a portion is missing. The sample holds roughly 40,000 clones, around 80% seen once. The origin of this receptor is a human donor with T large granular lymphocyte leukemia. Some clones in this sample may be carry-over from other donors' samples. The sample taken for sequencing was PBMCs. V and J are TRBV11-2 and TRBJ2-5, with 14 bases aligning to TRBD2. CDR3 region: CASSSGLAGVIAETQYF. CDR3 in DNA: TGTGCCAGCAGCTCGGGACTAGCGGGGGTAATAGCAGAGACCCAGTACTTC.